These 8 T cell receptor beta chains share one sample of origin, sequenced in a study of blood T cell repertoires in COVID-19. The protocol was immunoSEQ multiplex PCR, while the TCRdb copy is restricted to in-frame clones and leaves out a portion. The sample carries approximately 130,000 clones, 65% to 90% recorded once. The sample consisted of peripheral blood. These receptors were obtained from a human donor in a cohort sampled during active COVID-19.

This sequence joins TRBV5-5 and TRBJ2-3, with 9 bases fitting TRBD1. CDR3 length: 16 residues. The V segment lost 3 bases and the J segment 0 bases; nucleotides outside the gene matches: 5. In germline, CDR1 is SGHKS, CDR2 YYEKEE (reference sequence). The chain's CDR3 is CASSWGQGISTDTQYF. In nucleotides, the CDR3 is TGTGCCAGCAGCTGGGGACAGGGAATTAGCACAGATACGCAGTATTTT.

The gene calls are TRBV18 and TRBJ1-3; 7 bases align to TRBD1. The V gene end was trimmed by 0 bases and the J gene end by 2 bases; junction bases not matched to a gene: 1. The CDR3 contains 15 residues. The germline CDR1 and CDR2 sequences are KGHSH and LQKENI. The CDR3 here is CASSPPGTAGNTIYF. As DNA, the CDR3 is TGTGCCAGCTCACCACCCGGGACAGCTGGAAACACCATATATTTT.

CDR3 residues: CASSEARRTEAFF. CDR3 coding DNA: TGTGCCAGCAGTGAAGCAAGGAGGACTGAAGCTTTCTTT. The rearrangement uses TRBV6-1 and TRBJ1-1; D remains unclear. CDR1 is MNHNS, CDR2 SASEGT, per germline. V gave up 0 bases and J gave up 5 bases, with 7 bases separating them. This CDR3 has 13 residues.

DNA for the CDR3: TGTGCCAGCAGCCGTAGCGGGGGGCCCGGTAGCGGGGAGCTGTTTTTT. The encoded protein is CASSRSGGPGSGELFF. The chain couples TRBV3-1 (or the pseudogene TRBV3-2) to TRBJ2-2, with TRBD2 identical over 10 bases. The CDR3 runs 16 residues. Germline V gene lookup returns CDR1 LGHDT and CDR2 YNNKEL (reference sequence). With 4 bases clipped from V and 7 bases from J, the junction kept 9 bases outside the gene matches.

In its sample, this clone was seen once. The chain links TRBV3-1 (or the pseudogene TRBV3-2) to TRBJ2-3; TRBD2 matches at 15 bases. Per germline, CDR1 LGHDT and CDR2 YNNKEL (reference sequence). The CDR3 runs to 17 residues. V was pared by 8 bases and J by 0 bases, with 6 bases of the junction left unmatched. The CDR3 protein is CASSGLAGGASTDTQYF. CDR3 nucleotide sequence: TGTGCCAGCTCGGGACTAGCGGGGGGCGCTAGCACAGATACGCAGTATTTT.

Only a few counts were recorded for this clone. The chain couples TRBV7-9 to TRBJ1-5; 9 nucleotides agree with TRBD1. Germline V gene sequence: CDR1 SEHNR, CDR2 FQNEAQ (reference sequence). The trim removed 5 bases at V and 2 bases at J, leaving 4 bases unmatched. The CDR3 is made up of 15 amino acids. CDR3 nucleotide sequence: TGTGCCAGCAGCCCGGGACAGGGAGGCAATCAGCCCCAGCATTTT. Its protein product is CASSPGQGGNQPQHF. Together with reference TRBV7-9 and TRBJ1-5, the CDR3 gives the full variable domain: DTGVSQNPRHKITKRGQNVTFRCDPISEHNRLYWYRQTLGQGPEFLTYFQNEAQLEKSRLLSDRFSAERPKGSFSTLEIQRTEQGDSAMYLCASSPGQGGNQPQHFGDGTRLSIL.

V and J are TRBV29-1 and TRBJ1-1, with D possibly being TRBD1 (5 bases). The CDR3 covers 14 residues. CDR1 and CDR2 from the germline V gene are SQVTM and ANQGSEA. Trimming took off 3 bases at V and 5 bases at J, with 16 bases between the two ends. The CDR3 region has the DNA TGCAGCGTTGAGGCGACCCCGGGGGGAACTGAAGCTTTCTTT. Translating gives CSVEATPGGTEAFF.

The chain carries TRBV28 and TRBJ2-7, with D perhaps TRBD1 (5 bases). The CDR3 loop spans 15 amino acids. The ends were cut back, 6 bases at V and 0 bases at J, with 15 bases in the middle. The germline V gene has CDR1 MDHEN and CDR2 SYDVKM. The CDR3 loop reads CASSGPDSASYEQYF. CDR3 DNA: TGTGCCAGCAGCGGCCCCGACAGCGCCTCCTACGAGCAGTACTTC.